This TCR beta chain was captured by sequencing in a study of T-cell reconstitution after alpha-beta-depleted transplantation in children (dated by TCRdb to the mid-2010s). Study-level background: T-cell immune reconstitution after TCRalphabeta/CD19-depleted allogeneic hematopoietic cell transplantation in children was quantitatively tracked in the study by means of TCR repertoire profiling. The investigation overall reported the following: Over subsequent months, a decline in hyperexpanded clone frequencies was noted, and after one year, T-cell counts and TCRbeta diversity were mostly ascribed to newly produced T cells. The apparently early recovery of alphabetaT-cell counts about two months after transplant reportedly depended on only several hundred rapidly expanded clones that came from non-depleted graft cells. In some patients, the high TCRbeta diversity seen at day 60 was put down to recipient T cells and intrathymic progenitors that had survived conditioning.

Trimming takes 5 bases from V and 7 bases from J, and the germline ends sit 21 bases apart. CDR1 and CDR2, looked up from the germline V gene (reference sequence), are SGHAT and FQDESV. From the cysteine through the phenylalanine, the CDR3 covers 16 amino acids. Only the CDR3 region is kept as DNA, spanning 48 bases read in frame from base 1. Notes on this clonotype: Its antigen target is currently unknown. Base qualities were left out, and no much larger clone turns up one base away.

Library method: PCR. Sequencing was performed on an Illumina HiSeq 2500. TCR library preparation used molecular barcoding, with unique molecular identifiers applied to normalize quantification of the TCRbeta repertoire. In TCRdb, the public reads were trimmed at Q25 with fastp and aligned with MiXCR, with productive beta chains retained. Rows merge per CDR3 protein into single entries with the most common DNA and genes. The sample contains roughly 280,000 distinct CDR3 sequences, around 10% of them found a single time. Around 20% of the sample is taken by the ten largest. Sample treatment or condition, as interpreted from the label and publication: allogeneic hematopoietic cell transplantation with graft depleted of TCRalphabeta T cells and CD19 B cells. The transplant recipients were children given TCRalphabeta/CD19-depleted allogeneic hematopoietic cell grafts.

The sequence joins TRBV11-1 to TRBJ2-1, with TRBD1 perhaps the D gene, on 6 matching bases. The source was peripheral blood, collected 180 days after TCRalphabeta/CD19-depleted stem cell transplant. The origin of this receptor is a male patient aged 2 to 9 who had a stem cell transplant for chronic granulomatous disease, so the T cells may come from the graft donor. The CDR3 region reads CASSPPPGWGTNEQFF. The DNA sequence is as follows: TGTGCCAGCAGCCCCCCGCCCGGATGGGGGACAAATGAGCAGTTCTTC.